Below are 26 T cell receptor beta chains sequenced from a single sample in a study of T-cell reconstitution after alpha-beta-depleted transplantation in children. The authors prepared the TCRbeta library with unique molecular identifiers. Using its own MiXCR run on the PCR reads, TCRdb lists one record per CDR3 protein. The sample yields some 600,000 distinct CDR3 sequences, about an eighth seen once. Sample: PBMCs, mostly from graft donor cells, taken 360 days after TCRalphabeta/CD19-depleted stem cell transplant. The receptor set was obtained from a male patient aged 5 to 17 who had a stem cell transplant for acute myeloid leukemia, so the T cells may come from the graft donor.

This clonotype was observed a few times. The V and J genes are TRBV24-1 and TRBJ2-7; 9 positions match TRBD1. V shed 2 bases, J shed 3 bases, and the junction held 7 bases outside the gene matches. This CDR3 has 16 amino acids. Germline CDR1 KGHDR, CDR2 SFDVKD. CDR3 nucleotides: TGTGCCACCAGTGATTCGGTGACAGGGGGGAACTACGAGCAGTACTTC. Protein: CATSDSVTGGNYEQYF.

The chain is built from TRBV28 and TRBJ2-1; D might be TRBD1 (6 bases). The CDR3 consists of 14 residues. Germline V lookup: CDR1 MDHEN, CDR2 SYDVKM. V was clipped by 6 bases and J by 9 bases, with 18 bases between them. CDR3 nucleotides: TGTGCCAGCAGGCCGGACAGTTATAGGCGTGAGCAGTTCTTC. It encodes CASRPDSYRREQFF.

This clonotype was recorded at least ten times. The chain uses TRBV15 and TRBJ2-1; the D gene is possibly TRBD1 (6 bases). This CDR3 comprises 12 residues. CDR1 is LNHNV, CDR2 YYDKDF, per germline (reference sequence). Trimming took off 8 bases at V and 4 bases at J, with 9 bases between the two ends. CDR3: CATLGQYNEQFF. The CDR3 DNA follows: TGTGCCACCTTAGGACAGTACAATGAGCAGTTCTTC.

The chain has TRBV9 and TRBJ2-5, with no clear D. This CDR3 spans 12 amino acids. Trimming took off 3 bases at V and 6 bases at J, with 9 bases between the two ends. Germline V CDR1 and CDR2: SGDLS, YYNGEE. The CDR3, as DNA: TGTGCCAGCAGCGAAATGACGAAGACCCAGTACTTC. Amino acid sequence: CASSEMTKTQYF.

This clonotype was counted a few times. The CDR3 DNA sequence: TGTGCCAGCAGCCGGGGCCCGTCTAGCTATAGGTTCTTC. Its protein is CASSRGPSSYRFF. V is TRBV7-6 and J is TRBJ2-1, with D perhaps being TRBD1 or TRBD2 (5 bases each). The germline V gene encodes CDR1 SGHVS and CDR2 FNYEAQ. With 5 bases removed from V and 15 bases from J, the gap between germline ends came to 20 bases. The length of the CDR3 is 13 residues.

This clonotype was picked up a small number of times. The CDR3 DNA sequence: TGCGCCAGCAGCTTGGGAGTAGGTGGGGGAGACGAGCAGTACTTC. This codes for CASSLGVGGGDEQYF. V and J are TRBV5-1 and TRBJ2-7, with D perhaps matching TRBD1 or TRBD2 (5 bases each). Germline assignment: CDR1 SGHRS and CDR2 YFSETQ. The CDR3 loop spans 15 amino acids. V lost 0 bases and J 5 bases, leaving 15 bases between the germline ends.

This clonotype was detected many times. This rearrangement joins TRBV3-1 to TRBJ2-7; TRBD2 aligns across 12 bases. Trimming at V came to 5 bases and at J to 3 bases, leaving 5 bases not matched to a gene. The CDR3 runs to 15 residues. Germline loops: CDR1 LGHDT, CDR2 YNNKEL (reference sequence). CDR3 amino acids: CASSKLAGGLYEQYF. The CDR3, as DNA: TGTGCCAGCAGCAAACTAGCGGGAGGTCTCTACGAGCAGTACTTC.

This clonotype was picked up many times. The chain links TRBV20-1 to TRBJ1-5; 8 bases map to TRBD1. Germline V CDR1 and CDR2: DFQATT, SNEGSKA (reference sequence). The CDR3 loop spans 14 amino acids. Trimming took 7 bases from V and 4 from J; bases not matched to a gene: 9. CDR3 in amino acids: CSVLGQGVNQPQHF. CDR3 nucleotide sequence: TGCAGTGTTCTTGGACAGGGCGTAAATCAGCCCCAGCATTTT.

V usage is TRBV20-1 and J usage is TRBJ1-5, with a weak D call TRBD1 (5 bases). CDR1 is DFQATT and CDR2 is SNEGSKA in the germline V gene (reference sequence). V was cut by 0 bases and J by 3 bases, with 9 bases left in between. The CDR3 has 14 residues. This chain's CDR3 is CSARDGASNQPQHF. The CDR3 DNA reads as TGCAGTGCTAGAGATGGGGCATCCAATCAGCCCCAGCATTTT.

This clonotype was picked up many times. The V gene is TRBV12-3 or TRBV12-4, the J gene TRBJ2-2; D gene ambiguous. Deletions cut 3 bases from V and 4 bases from J, with 12 bases between. This CDR3 has 15 residues. CDR3 nucleotides: TGTGCCAGCAGTTTTGGCCGCGTGGGCACCGGGGAGCTGTTTTTT. Amino acids: CASSFGRVGTGELFF.

The chain carries TRBV29-1 and TRBJ2-7, with D possibly being TRBD1 (5 bases). Deletions cut 4 bases from V and 5 bases from J, with 15 bases between. Looked up from germline, CDR1 is SQVTM and CDR2 is ANQGSEA. The CDR3 is 13 residues long. For the CDR3, the DNA is TGCAGCGTTGGACGACACCTCAGGGACGAGCAGTACTTC. Protein sequence: CSVGRHLRDEQYF.

V and J are TRBV12-3 or TRBV12-4 and TRBJ2-1; D gene uncertain. The V end was cut by 3 bases, the J end by 6 bases, with 15 bases between. This CDR3 spans 15 amino acids. CDR3 sequence: CASSFPGLKGNEQFF. DNA of the CDR3: TGTGCCAGCAGTTTTCCCGGGCTAAAGGGCAATGAGCAGTTCTTC.

This clonotype was seen a handful of times. The chain links TRBV27 to TRBJ2-2; D is possibly TRBD2 (6 bases). The CDR3 runs to 16 residues. Germline CDR1 MNHEY, CDR2 SMNVEV (reference sequence). V gave up 4 bases and J gave up 1 base, with 13 bases separating them. The CDR3 DNA reads TGTGCCAGCAGTTCGTCCGGGACTGTGAACACCGGGGAGCTGTTTTTT. Its protein is CASSSSGTVNTGELFF.

There are a few counts of this clonotype. J is TRBJ2-1 and V is TRBV28; D remains ambiguous. V lost 3 bases and J 8 bases, leaving 20 bases between the germline ends. This CDR3 region has 16 residues. Germline V CDR1 and CDR2: MDHEN, SYDVKM. The CDR3: CASSFPLLDGFDEQFF. The CDR3 DNA reads as TGTGCCAGCAGTTTCCCCCTCCTAGATGGATTCGATGAGCAGTTCTTC.

This clonotype was picked up many times. The chain uses TRBV20-1 and TRBJ2-1; 11 bases align to TRBD2. CDR3 size: 15 residues. The trim removed 4 bases at V and 0 bases at J, leaving 2 bases unmatched. The germline gives CDR1 DFQATT, CDR2 SNEGSKA (reference sequence). CDR3 sequence reads: CSATSGRSSYNEQFF. The CDR3 DNA reads TGCAGTGCTACTAGCGGGAGGAGCTCCTACAATGAGCAGTTCTTC.

This clonotype was detected many times. This chain joins TRBV7-8 and TRBJ2-7; the match to TRBD2 covers 8 bases. CDR3 length: 17 residues. In germline, CDR1 is SGHVS, CDR2 FQNEAQ. V was clipped by 5 bases and J by 3 bases; unmatched bases: 15. DNA for the CDR3: TGTGCCAGCAGCCACCCAACGGGGGCGGGAGGATTCTACGAGCAGTACTTC. It translates to CASSHPTGAGGFYEQYF.

This clonotype was counted at least ten times. This sequence joins TRBV12-3 or TRBV12-4 and TRBJ1-5, with 7 bases matching TRBD1. CDR3 length: 14 residues. Trimming at V came to 8 bases and at J to 7 bases, leaving 11 bases not matched to a gene. The CDR3 DNA is TGTGCCAGCCACCCGACAGGGCGTGAACAGCCCCAGCATTTT. Protein: CASHPTGREQPQHF.

CDR3 bases: TGTGCCAGTAGTATTTTATCGGCCGATCAATCCGAGCAGTACTTC. It encodes CASSILSADQSEQYF. The chain employs TRBV19 and TRBJ2-7, with D uncertain. Trimming removed 3 bases from V and 6 bases from J, with 18 bases in between. The CDR3 totals 15 residues. Germline V gene lookup returns CDR1 LNHDA and CDR2 SQIVND (reference sequence). The full variable domain, completed using reference TRBV19 and TRBJ2-7, is DGGITQSPKYLFRKEGQNVTLSCEQNLNHDAMYWYRQDPGQGLRLIYYSQIVNDFQKGDIAEGYSVSREKKESFPLTVTSAQKNPTAFYLCASSILSADQSEQYFGPGTRLTVT.

This clonotype was seen a handful of times. The CDR3, as DNA: TGTGCCAGCAGTTTCCCCCAGGGGGGGCACTACGAGCAGTACTTC. Translation gives CASSFPQGGHYEQYF. The chain has TRBV28 and TRBJ2-7; D could derive from TRBD1 or TRBD2 (7 bases each). V lost 3 bases, J lost 3 bases, and 15 bases lay in between. The CDR3 runs 15 residues. CDR1 MDHEN and CDR2 SYDVKM come from the germline V gene.

The V and J genes are TRBV28 and TRBJ2-7; D is unclear. V lost 6 bases and J 1 base, leaving 13 bases between the germline ends. This CDR3 contains 14 residues. Germline assignment: CDR1 MDHEN and CDR2 SYDVKM. The CDR3 DNA follows: TGTGCCAGCAGCCGCCCGGCTGCTTCCTACGAGCAGTACTTC. It yields the protein CASSRPAASYEQYF.

Notes on this clonotype: A read error is possible here, since a much larger clone lies one base away. The chain combines TRBV29-1 with TRBJ1-1; unclear D gene. Per germline, CDR1 SQVTM and CDR2 ANQGSEA. The CDR3 is 12 residues long. The CDR3 DNA reads as TGCACCGTTGTTCGGGGGAACACTGAAGCTTTCTTT. Translation gives CTVVRGNTEAFF.

The CDR3 region is CASSLRTGTKHRNEQFF. CDR3 DNA: TGTGCCAGCAGTTTAAGGACAGGGACGAAACACCGCAATGAGCAGTTCTTC. The V and J genes are TRBV6-2 or TRBV6-3 and TRBJ2-1; 8 nucleotides align to TRBD1. Germline V gene data show CDR1 as MNHEY and CDR2 as SVGEGT. With 4 bases clipped from V and 6 bases from J, the junction kept 14 bases outside the gene matches. The CDR3 runs to 17 residues.

This clonotype was counted ten times or more. V usage is TRBV28 and J usage is TRBJ2-7; 11 nucleotides align to TRBD2. Germline CDR1 is MDHEN and CDR2 is SYDVKM. The J segment lost 4 bases and the V segment lost 8 bases, leaving 13 bases of the junction unmatched. This CDR3 is 16 amino acids long. The CDR3 protein is CASARARASGRYEQYF. CDR3 DNA sequence: TGTGCCAGCGCGAGGGCTAGGGCTAGCGGGAGGTACGAGCAGTACTTC.

The rearrangement links TRBV5-1 to TRBJ2-7; no clear D. The length of the CDR3 is 12 residues. Germline V CDR1 and CDR2: SGHRS, YFSETQ. Trimming left V 5 bases short and J 5 bases short, with 11 bases between. This CDR3 is CASRGLLDEQYF. The CDR3 DNA sequence: TGCGCCAGCAGAGGCCTCCTGGACGAGCAGTACTTC.

This clonotype was detected only a few times. The chain uses TRBV9 and TRBJ2-5; TRBD2 matches 7 bases. Germline lookup yields CDR1 SGDLS and CDR2 YYNGEE. V trimming: 4 bases; J trimming: 5 bases; junction bases outside the gene matches: 8. The CDR3 extends over 14 amino acids. The DNA for the CDR3 is TGTGCCAGCAGCTTAGGACTAGGTGTTGAGACCCAGTACTTC. It translates to CASSLGLGVETQYF.

This clonotype has a count of ten or more. V usage is TRBV20-1 and J usage is TRBJ2-7; perhaps TRBD1 as D (7 bases). V gave up 3 bases and J gave up 3 bases, with 12 bases separating them. The germline V gene encodes CDR1 DFQATT and CDR2 SNEGSKA (reference sequence). CDR3 length: 13 residues. CDR3 coding DNA: TGCAGTGCTAGCCCAGGGGGACTCTACGAGCAGTACTTC. Residues: CSASPGGLYEQYF.